Presented here are 30 T cell receptor beta chains from one specimen sequenced in a study of regulatory T cells in long-lasting Graves disease. Libraries of TCR beta came from iRepertoire HTBI primers plus Arm-PCR of CDR3 regions. TCRdb processed the multiplex PCR reads anew with MiXCR; each CDR3 protein has one entry. The sample lists 450,000 to 600,000 distinct CDR3 sequences, around 16% occurring once. Time point here: newly diagnosed GD, antithyroid drugs for less than 3 months. PBMCs provided the RNA from which the TCR library was made. The same specimen was also included in a second study, on T cells in Graves' hyperthyroidism and ophthalmopathy.

Specimen: peripheral blood mononuclear cells (PBMCs), collected at new diagnosis, from a patient treated with antithyroid drugs. These receptors originate from a man aged 35 to 55 with Graves disease.

With regard to this clonotype: Here the CDR3 omits its conserved ending phenylalanine or tryptophan, so a read error is the likely source. The chain joins TRBV12-3 or TRBV12-4 to TRBJ2-1, with TRBD1 matching over 7 bases. CDR3 length: 16 amino acids. Trimming removed 2 bases from V and 2 bases from J; junction bases left unmatched: 6. CDR3 nucleotides: TGTGCCAGCAGTTTACCCGGGACAGCGGCCTACAATGAGCAGTTCCTC. Protein: CASSLPGTAAYNEQFL.

This clonotype was counted only a few times. The genes are TRBV7-9 and TRBJ2-2; 9 positions agree with TRBD1. J lost 2 bases, V lost 4 bases, and 5 bases had no gene match. The CDR3 has 16 amino acids. The germline gives CDR1 SEHNR, CDR2 FQNEAQ (reference sequence). This CDR3 reads CASSSNRGRNTGELFF. The DNA of the CDR3 is TGTGCCAGCAGCTCCAACAGGGGGCGTAACACCGGGGAGCTGTTTTTT.

This clonotype was picked up a small number of times. The chain is built from TRBV4-1 and TRBJ2-5, with TRBD2 matching 15 bases. Germline V gene sequence: CDR1 MGHRA, CDR2 YSYEKL. The length of the CDR3 is 18 residues. Germline trimming cut 4 bases from V and 2 bases from J; bases unmatched to any gene: 8. The CDR3 sequence is CASSLGTSGRHFQETQYF. In DNA form, the CDR3 reads TGCGCCAGCAGCCTGGGGACTAGCGGGAGGCACTTTCAAGAGACCCAGTACTTC.

The J gene is TRBJ1-4, the V gene TRBV27; 10 bases line up with TRBD1. CDR3 length: 15 amino acids. The germline V gene encodes CDR1 MNHEY and CDR2 SMNVEV (reference sequence). V shed 3 bases, J shed 7 bases, and the junction held 5 bases outside the gene matches. The DNA of the CDR3 is TGTGCCAGCAGTTTCTACCGGGACAGGGGTGAAAAACTGTTTTTT. Residues: CASSFYRDRGEKLFF.

Ten or more counts support this clonotype. The chain recombines TRBV5-1 with TRBJ2-2; 10 nucleotides line up with TRBD2. Unmatched junction bases numbered 4, after V lost 6 bases and J lost 5 bases. Germline assignment: CDR1 SGHRS and CDR2 YFSETQ. The CDR3 length is 14 residues. DNA for the CDR3: TGCGCCAGCAAGGAGCGGGAGGGTACCGGGGAGCTGTTTTTT. Its translation: CASKEREGTGELFF.

This clonotype was recorded at least ten times. V and J are TRBV20-1 and TRBJ2-1; 9 nucleotides agree with TRBD2. V lost 2 bases and J lost 4; bases outside the gene matches: 6. The CDR3 runs to 15 residues. CDR1 DFQATT and CDR2 SNEGSKA come from the germline V gene (reference sequence). The DNA for the CDR3 is TGCAGTGCTAGATGGACTAGCGAGCAATACAATGAGCAGTTCTTC. This gives the protein CSARWTSEQYNEQFF.

Concerning this clonotype: Being one base from a much bigger clone, this may be a read error. Given the absence of the conserved phenylalanine or tryptophan at the CDR3 end, a read error is likely. V usage is TRBV18 and J usage is TRBJ1-1; TRBD1 might be the D (6 bases). The CDR3 contains 12 residues. Per the germline V gene, CDR1 is KGHSH and CDR2 is LQKENI. V was shortened by 6 bases and J by 7 bases, with 12 bases between the two germline ends. The CDR3, as DNA: TGTGCCAGCTCGCCGACAGGACGTGAAGCTTTCCTT. Protein sequence: CASSPTGREAFL.

The table lists this clonotype with many counts. The chain carries TRBV7-2 and TRBJ2-1; 8 bases match TRBD2. After removal of 1 base from V and 5 bases from J, the junction contained 10 bases not matched to a gene. The CDR3 is made up of 17 amino acids. In germline, CDR1 is SGHTA, CDR2 FQGNSA. CDR3 protein: CASSLDKGLGINNEQFF. The CDR3 nucleotides are TGTGCCAGCAGCTTAGACAAGGGACTAGGTATAAACAATGAGCAGTTCTTC.

The rearrangement uses TRBV5-1 and TRBJ2-3; TRBD2 aligns across 16 bases. Per germline, CDR1 SGHRS and CDR2 YFSETQ. CDR3 length: 18 residues. Unmatched junction bases numbered 6, after V lost 3 bases and J lost 2 bases. The CDR3 region has the DNA TGCGCCAGCAGCTCGGGACTAGCGGGAGGGCCTTTCACAGATACGCAGTATTTT. It yields the protein CASSSGLAGGPFTDTQYF.

This clonotype was counted ten times or more. CDR3 amino acids: CASSRVISGANVLTF. Written as DNA, the CDR3 is TGTGCCAGCAGCCGCGTGATATCTGGGGCCAACGTCCTGACTTTC. V gene TRBV3-1 combines with J gene TRBJ2-6, with no clear D. Germline V gives CDR1 LGHDT, CDR2 YNNKEL (reference sequence). Trimming cost V 4 bases and J 1 base, with 8 bases left between them. The CDR3 runs 15 residues.

V usage is TRBV20-1 and J usage is TRBJ1-5; 8 bases agree with TRBD1. From germline, CDR1 is DFQATT and CDR2 SNEGSKA (reference sequence). The CDR3 runs to 14 residues. Trimming at V came to 5 bases and at J to 1 base, leaving 4 bases not matched to a gene. The DNA for the CDR3 is TGCAGTGCTTACACAGGGGGAAGCAATCAGCCCCAGCATTTT. Translation gives CSAYTGGSNQPQHF.

This clonotype appeared many times. The chain joins TRBV7-8 to TRBJ2-7; 11 nucleotides match TRBD2. Germline CDR1 and CDR2: SGHVS and FQNEAQ. V was clipped by 5 bases and J by 2 bases; unmatched bases: 8. The CDR3 runs 16 residues. CDR3 in DNA: TGTGCCAGCAGCCTATCCCGACTAGCGGGGCCCTACGAGCAGTACTTC. Protein sequence: CASSLSRLAGPYEQYF. Together with reference TRBV7-8 and TRBJ2-7, the CDR3 gives the full variable domain: GAGVSQSPRYKVAKRGQDVALRCDPISGHVSLFWYQQALGQGPEFLTYFQNEAQLDKSGLPSDRFFAERPEGSVSTLKIQRTQQEDSAVYLCASSLSRLAGPYEQYFGPGTRLTVT.

This clonotype occurred many times. DNA for the CDR3: TGCAGCGTGGACAGTTTTCCCTATGGCTACACCTTC. This translates into CSVDSFPYGYTF. This rearrangement joins TRBV29-1 to TRBJ1-2; weak D call: TRBD1 (6 bases). The CDR3 sequence is 12 residues long. Trimming took off 6 bases at V and 4 bases at J, with 12 bases between the two ends. Germline CDR1 SQVTM, CDR2 ANQGSEA. Based on the CDR3 plus reference TRBV29-1 and TRBJ1-2, the full variable domain is SAVISQKPSRDICQRGTSLTIQCQVDSQVTMMFWYRQQPGQSLTLIATANQGSEATYESGFVIDKFPISRPNLTFSTLTVSNMSPEDSSIYLCSVDSFPYGYTFGSGTRLTVV.

This clonotype was seen many times. The junction does not match germline at one end; this may be a read error. This chain links TRBV5-1 with TRBJ2-7; tentative D call: TRBD1 (5 bases). CDR3 length: 13 residues. Germline lookup yields CDR1 SGHRS and CDR2 YFSETQ. The CDR3 here is CASSFDSSYEQYF. DNA for the CDR3: TGTGCCAGCAGCTTTGACAGTTCCTACGAGCAGTACTTC.

The gene calls are TRBV20-1 and TRBJ1-5, with D uncertain. V lost 6 bases and J 0 bases, leaving 12 bases between the germline ends. Germline V gene lookup returns CDR1 DFQATT and CDR2 SNEGSKA (reference sequence). There are 14 residues in the CDR3. The CDR3 region is CSARQARSNQPQHF. Written as DNA, the CDR3 is TGCAGTGCGCGCCAGGCCCGTAGCAATCAGCCCCAGCATTTT.

This clonotype was found a few times. This chain joins TRBV28 and TRBJ2-4; D remains unclear. V lost 6 bases, J lost 5 bases, and 11 bases lay in between. The CDR3 loop spans 13 amino acids. Germline V lookup: CDR1 MDHEN, CDR2 SYDVKM. The CDR3: CASRLPGENIQYF. The CDR3 bases are TGTGCCAGCAGACTCCCCGGTGAAAACATTCAGTACTTC.

This clonotype appeared many times. CDR3 nucleotide sequence: TGTGCCAGCAGCTCCATCGAGGATCCCTACAATGAGCAGTTCTTC. As protein: CASSSIEDPYNEQFF. J is TRBJ2-1 and V is TRBV2, with D hard to call. Germline V lookup: CDR1 SNHLY, CDR2 FYNNEI. There are 15 residues in the CDR3. V was trimmed by 6 bases and J by 2 bases, leaving 14 bases between them. The variable domain in full, with the rest retrieved from reference TRBV2 and TRBJ2-1, is EPEVTQTPSHQVTQMGQEVILRCVPISNHLYFYWYRQILGQKVEFLVSFYNNEISEKSEIFDDQFSVERPDGSNFTLKIRSTKLEDSAMYFCASSSIEDPYNEQFFGPGTRLTVL.

This clonotype was counted only a few times. The chain recombines TRBV20-1 with TRBJ2-4, with D possibly being TRBD2 (6 bases). Germline V gene lookup returns CDR1 DFQATT and CDR2 SNEGSKA (reference sequence). The CDR3 is made up of 14 amino acids. The CDR3 coding sequence is TGCAGCCTCTCGCGGGGAATAGCCAAAAACATTCAGTACTTC. It yields the protein CSLSRGIAKNIQYF.

This clonotype was recorded many times. The chain employs TRBV28 and TRBJ2-5, with D possibly matching TRBD2 (5 bases). The CDR3 length is 15 residues. With 7 bases removed from V and 4 bases from J, the gap between germline ends came to 19 bases. In germline, CDR1 is MDHEN, CDR2 SYDVKM. This CDR3 is CASNYGNAKRETQYF. CDR3 nucleotide sequence: TGTGCCAGCAATTACGGGAACGCCAAGCGAGAGACCCAGTACTTC.

In this sample, this clonotype turned up a few times. The chain combines TRBV5-1 with TRBJ2-3, with TRBD2 identical over 10 bases. This CDR3 comprises 15 residues. Unmatched junction bases numbered 9, after V lost 8 bases and J lost 3 bases. Germline CDR1 reads SGHRS; CDR2 reads YFSETQ. This chain's CDR3 is CASKREGLWTDTQYF. The CDR3 DNA reads as TGCGCCAGTAAGCGGGAGGGCCTCTGGACAGATACGCAGTATTTT. The whole variable domain, filled in from reference TRBV5-1 and TRBJ2-3, reads KAGVTQTPRYLIKTRGQQVTLSCSPISGHRSVSWYQQTPGQGLQFLFEYFSETQRNKGNFPGRFSGRQFSNSRSEMNVSTLELGDSALYLCASKREGLWTDTQYFGPGTRLTVL.

This clonotype was counted many times. This chain uses TRBV30 with TRBJ1-1, with D possibly TRBD1 on 5 matching bases. Trimming took off 0 bases at V and 1 base at J, with 12 bases between the two ends. CDR1 is GTSNPN, CDR2 SVGIG, per germline (reference sequence). The CDR3 runs to 15 residues. The CDR3 nucleotides read TGTGCCTGGAGTGTAGCGTTGAGGGGGAACACTGAAGCTTTCTTT. This sequence encodes CAWSVALRGNTEAFF.

This clonotype has ten or more counts. The chain recombines TRBV5-1 with TRBJ2-1; D may match TRBD1 or TRBD2 (6 bases each). Trimming took 4 bases from V and 2 from J, leaving 16 bases between them. Germline lookup yields CDR1 SGHRS and CDR2 YFSETQ. There are 16 residues in the CDR3. This CDR3 reads CASSPGGPATYNEQFF. DNA for the CDR3: TGCGCCAGCAGCCCTGGGGGGCCAGCGACCTACAATGAGCAGTTCTTC.

This clonotype was seen ten or more times. The V call is TRBV5-1, the J call TRBJ2-7; possible D gene TRBD1, 9 bases. Trimming removed 7 bases from V and 2 bases from J, with 19 bases in between. The CDR3 covers 15 residues. CDR1 is SGHRS and CDR2 is YFSETQ in the germline V gene. The CDR3 DNA is TGCGCCAGCCGACAGGGGGGACTAGAGCCCTACGAGCAGTACTTC. It yields the protein CASRQGGLEPYEQYF.

V usage is TRBV30 and J usage is TRBJ2-7, with no clear D. CDR3 length: 17 amino acids. The V end lost 0 bases, the J end lost 0 bases, and 18 bases lay between the germline ends. CDR1 GTSNPN and CDR2 SVGIG come from the germline V gene (reference sequence). The CDR3 reads CAWSVPIMTDPSYEQYF. The CDR3 nucleotides read TGTGCCTGGAGTGTACCGATAATGACTGATCCCTCCTACGAGCAGTACTTC.

In its sample, this clonotype was seen many times. V is TRBV6-2 or TRBV6-3 and J is TRBJ2-3; no clear D. The CDR3 totals 13 residues. Trimming removed 4 bases at V and 2 bases at J, with 7 bases between. Germline CDR1 and CDR2: MNHEY and SVGEGT. The DNA for the CDR3 is TGTGCCAGCAGTTGGGATGACACAGATACGCAGTATTTT. It yields the protein CASSWDDTDTQYF.

CDR3 sequence reads: CASSGTGIEQFF. The CDR3 bases are TGTGCCAGCAGCGGGACAGGGATTGAGCAGTTCTTC. The V gene is TRBV9, the J gene TRBJ2-1, with 8 bases that match TRBD1. The CDR3 spans 12 residues. CDR1 is SGDLS, CDR2 YYNGEE, per germline. V trimming: 3 bases; J trimming: 9 bases; junction bases outside the gene matches: 2.

This clonotype was detected many times. The chain links TRBV18 to TRBJ2-1; 12 bases are shared with TRBD2. The CDR3 totals 16 residues. The V segment lost 3 bases and the J segment 5 bases; nucleotides outside the gene matches: 5. Germline CDR1 is KGHSH and CDR2 is LQKENI. The CDR3, as DNA: TGTGCCAGCTCACCTAGGACTAGCGGGACGAACAATGAGCAGTTCTTC. This sequence encodes CASSPRTSGTNNEQFF. The full variable domain, its missing parts supplied by reference TRBV18 and TRBJ2-1, is NAGVMQNPRHLVRRRGQEARLRCSPMKGHSHVYWYRQLPEEGLKFMVYLQKENIIDESGMPKERFSAEFPKEGPSILRIQQVVRGDSAAYFCASSPRTSGTNNEQFFGPGTRLTVL.

The J gene is TRBJ2-3, the V gene TRBV28; TRBD1 might be the D (5 bases). Looked up from germline, CDR1 is MDHEN and CDR2 is SYDVKM. This CDR3 spans 16 amino acids. V was cut by 8 bases and J by 1 base, with 19 bases left in between. CDR3: CASAGAWGRGTDTQYF. The CDR3 DNA reads as TGTGCCAGCGCTGGGGCCTGGGGCAGAGGCACAGATACGCAGTATTTT.

At least ten counts were recorded for this clonotype. The chain employs TRBV7-9 and TRBJ2-7; perhaps TRBD1 as D (6 bases). The CDR3 consists of 15 residues. V lost 9 bases and J 2 bases, leaving 20 bases between the germline ends. The V gene's germline CDR1 is SEHNR and CDR2 FQNEAQ (reference sequence). CDR3 residues: CASPPPGTPTYEQYF. CDR3 nucleotides: TGTGCCAGTCCACCTCCCGGGACACCCACCTACGAGCAGTACTTC.

Comments on this clonotype: This may be a read error: a much more frequent sequence differs by one nucleotide. This chain uses TRBV9 with TRBJ2-1; perhaps TRBD2 as D (6 bases). Trimming took off 7 bases at V and 10 bases at J, with 9 bases between the two ends. Germline-derived CDR1 and CDR2 are SGDLS and YYNGEE. The CDR3 extends over 10 amino acids. In DNA, the CDR3 is TGTGCCAGCGGCGGGACGGAGCAGTTCTTC. Protein sequence: CASGGTEQFF.